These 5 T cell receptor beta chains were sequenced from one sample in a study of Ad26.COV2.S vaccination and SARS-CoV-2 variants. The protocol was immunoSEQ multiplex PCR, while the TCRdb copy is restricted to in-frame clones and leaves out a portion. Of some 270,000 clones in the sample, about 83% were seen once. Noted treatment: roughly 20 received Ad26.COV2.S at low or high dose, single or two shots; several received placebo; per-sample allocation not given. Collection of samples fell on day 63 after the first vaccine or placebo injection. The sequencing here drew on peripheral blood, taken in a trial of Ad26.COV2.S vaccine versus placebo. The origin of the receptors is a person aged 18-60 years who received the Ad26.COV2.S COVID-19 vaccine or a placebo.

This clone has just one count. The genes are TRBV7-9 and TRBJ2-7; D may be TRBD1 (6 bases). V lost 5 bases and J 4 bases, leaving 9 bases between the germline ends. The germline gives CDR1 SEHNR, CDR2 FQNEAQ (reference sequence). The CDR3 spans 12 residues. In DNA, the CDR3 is TGTGCCAGCAGCATACAGGGTTACGAGCAGTACTTC. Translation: CASSIQGYEQYF.

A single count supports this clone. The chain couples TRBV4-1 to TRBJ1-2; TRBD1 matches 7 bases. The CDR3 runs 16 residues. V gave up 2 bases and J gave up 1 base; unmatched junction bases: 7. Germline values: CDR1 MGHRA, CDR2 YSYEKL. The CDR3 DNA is TGCGCCAGCAGCCAAACCCCGACAGGGCGTAACTATGGCTACACCTTC. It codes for CASSQTPTGRNYGYTF.

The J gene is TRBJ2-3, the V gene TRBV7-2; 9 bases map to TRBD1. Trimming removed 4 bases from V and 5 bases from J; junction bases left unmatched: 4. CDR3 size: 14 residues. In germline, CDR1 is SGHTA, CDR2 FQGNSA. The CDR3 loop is CASSWDREKDTQYF. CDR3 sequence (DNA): TGTGCCAGCAGCTGGGACAGGGAAAAAGATACGCAGTATTTT.

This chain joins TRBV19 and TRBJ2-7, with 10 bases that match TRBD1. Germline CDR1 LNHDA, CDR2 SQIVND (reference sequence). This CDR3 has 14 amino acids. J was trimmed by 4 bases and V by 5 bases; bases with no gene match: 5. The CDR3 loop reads CASSSGTGDYEQYV. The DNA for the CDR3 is TGTGCCAGTAGTTCCGGGACAGGGGATTACGAGCAGTACGTC.

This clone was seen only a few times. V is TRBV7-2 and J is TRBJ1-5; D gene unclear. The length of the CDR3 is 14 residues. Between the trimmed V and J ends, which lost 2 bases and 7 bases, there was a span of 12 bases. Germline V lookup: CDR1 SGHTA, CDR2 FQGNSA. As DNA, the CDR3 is TGTGCCAGCAGCTTACGGGCGGATCGGCAGCCCCAGCATTTT. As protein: CASSLRADRQPQHF.